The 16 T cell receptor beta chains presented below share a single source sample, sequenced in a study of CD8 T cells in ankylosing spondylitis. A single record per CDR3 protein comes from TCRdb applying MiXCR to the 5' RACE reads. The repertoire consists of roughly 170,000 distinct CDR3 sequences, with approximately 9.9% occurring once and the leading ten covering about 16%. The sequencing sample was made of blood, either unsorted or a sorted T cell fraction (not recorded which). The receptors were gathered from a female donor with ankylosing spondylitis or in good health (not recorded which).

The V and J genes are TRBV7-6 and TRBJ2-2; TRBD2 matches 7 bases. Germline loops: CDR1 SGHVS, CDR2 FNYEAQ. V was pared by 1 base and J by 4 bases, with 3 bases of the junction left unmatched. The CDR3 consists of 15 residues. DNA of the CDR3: TGTGCCAGCAGCTTAGGCGGGAGTCGCACCGGGGAGCTGTTTTTT. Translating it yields CASSLGGSRTGELFF.

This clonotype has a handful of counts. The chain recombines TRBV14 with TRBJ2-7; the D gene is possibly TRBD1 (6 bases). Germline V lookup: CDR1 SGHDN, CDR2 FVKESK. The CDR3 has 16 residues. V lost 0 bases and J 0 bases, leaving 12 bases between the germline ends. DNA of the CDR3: TGTGCCAGCAGCCAAGATCTGGCAGGGGTCTCCTACGAGCAGTACTTC. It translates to CASSQDLAGVSYEQYF.

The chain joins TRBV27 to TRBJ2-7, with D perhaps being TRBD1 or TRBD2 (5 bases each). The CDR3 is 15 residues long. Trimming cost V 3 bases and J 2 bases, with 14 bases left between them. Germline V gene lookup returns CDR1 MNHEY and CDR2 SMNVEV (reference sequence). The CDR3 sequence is CASSFAGTATYEQYF. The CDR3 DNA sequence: TGTGCCAGCAGTTTCGCCGGGACCGCGACCTACGAGCAGTACTTC.

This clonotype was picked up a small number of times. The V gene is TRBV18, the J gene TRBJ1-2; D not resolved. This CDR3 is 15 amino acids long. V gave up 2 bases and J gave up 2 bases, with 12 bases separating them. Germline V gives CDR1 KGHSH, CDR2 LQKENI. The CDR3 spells CASSPYPRMNYGYTF. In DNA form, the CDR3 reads TGTGCCAGCTCACCATATCCCAGGATGAACTATGGCTACACCTTC.

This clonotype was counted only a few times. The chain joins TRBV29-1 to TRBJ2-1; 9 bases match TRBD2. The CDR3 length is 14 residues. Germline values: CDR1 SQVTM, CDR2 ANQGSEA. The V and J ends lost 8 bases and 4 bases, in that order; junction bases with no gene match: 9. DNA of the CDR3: TGCAGCACCGTGGCGGGAGGGCCTTACAATGAGCAGTTCTTC. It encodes CSTVAGGPYNEQFF.

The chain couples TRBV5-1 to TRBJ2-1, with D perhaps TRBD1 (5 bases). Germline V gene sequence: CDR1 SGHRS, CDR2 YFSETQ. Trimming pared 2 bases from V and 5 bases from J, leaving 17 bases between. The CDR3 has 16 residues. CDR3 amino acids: CASSFIDRPTDNEQFF. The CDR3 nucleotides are TGCGCCAGCAGCTTTATCGACAGACCAACTGACAATGAGCAGTTCTTC. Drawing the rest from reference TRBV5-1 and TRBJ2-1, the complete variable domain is KAGVTQTPRYLIKTRGQQVTLSCSPISGHRSVSWYQQTPGQGLQFLFEYFSETQRNKGNFPGRFSGRQFSNSRSEMNVSTLELGDSALYLCASSFIDRPTDNEQFFGPGTRLTVL.

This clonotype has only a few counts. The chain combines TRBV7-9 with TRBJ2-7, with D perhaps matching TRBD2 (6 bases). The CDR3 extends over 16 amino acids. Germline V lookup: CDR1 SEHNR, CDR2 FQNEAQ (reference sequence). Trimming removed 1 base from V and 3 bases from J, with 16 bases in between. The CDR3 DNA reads TGTGCCAGCAGCTTAGAGGAGGGAGGAGGGGTCTACGAGCAGTACTTC. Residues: CASSLEEGGGVYEQYF.

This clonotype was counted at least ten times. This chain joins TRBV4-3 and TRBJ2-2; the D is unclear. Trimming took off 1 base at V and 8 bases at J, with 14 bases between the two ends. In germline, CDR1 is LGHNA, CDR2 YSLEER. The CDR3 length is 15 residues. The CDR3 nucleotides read TGCGCCAGCAGCCAAGGCCCCCTGATGTCTGGGGAGCTGTTTTTT. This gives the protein CASSQGPLMSGELFF.

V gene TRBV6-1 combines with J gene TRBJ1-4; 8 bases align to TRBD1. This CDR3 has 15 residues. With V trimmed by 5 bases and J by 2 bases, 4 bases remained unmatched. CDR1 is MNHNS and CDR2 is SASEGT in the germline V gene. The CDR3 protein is CASSPTGVTNEKLFF. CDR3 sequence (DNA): TGTGCCAGCAGTCCGACAGGGGTCACTAATGAAAAACTGTTTTTT.

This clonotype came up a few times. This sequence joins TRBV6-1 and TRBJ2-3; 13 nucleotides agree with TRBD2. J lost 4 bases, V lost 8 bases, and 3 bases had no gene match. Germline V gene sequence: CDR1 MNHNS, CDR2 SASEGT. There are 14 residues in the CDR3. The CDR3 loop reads CASGLAGAPDTQYF. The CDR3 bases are TGTGCCAGCGGACTAGCGGGAGCCCCAGATACGCAGTATTTT.

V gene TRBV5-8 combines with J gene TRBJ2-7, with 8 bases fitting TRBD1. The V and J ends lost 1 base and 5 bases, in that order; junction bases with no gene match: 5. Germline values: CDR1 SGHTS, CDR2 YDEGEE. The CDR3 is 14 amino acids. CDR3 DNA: TGTGCCAGCAGCTTGCGACAGGGGAAAAACGAGCAGTACTTC. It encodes CASSLRQGKNEQYF.

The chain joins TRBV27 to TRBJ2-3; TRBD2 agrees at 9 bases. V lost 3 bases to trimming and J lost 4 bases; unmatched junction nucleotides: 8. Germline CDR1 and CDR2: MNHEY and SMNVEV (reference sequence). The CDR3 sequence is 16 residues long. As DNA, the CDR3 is TGTGCCAGCAGTTTGATTAGCGGGAGAGAGGCAGATACGCAGTATTTT. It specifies CASSLISGREADTQYF.

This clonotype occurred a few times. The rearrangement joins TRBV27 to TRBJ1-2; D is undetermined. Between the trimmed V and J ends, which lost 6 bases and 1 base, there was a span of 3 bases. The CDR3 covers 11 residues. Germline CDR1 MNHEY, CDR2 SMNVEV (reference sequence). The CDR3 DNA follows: TGTGCCAGCAGGGATAACTATGGCTACACCTTC. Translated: CASRDNYGYTF.

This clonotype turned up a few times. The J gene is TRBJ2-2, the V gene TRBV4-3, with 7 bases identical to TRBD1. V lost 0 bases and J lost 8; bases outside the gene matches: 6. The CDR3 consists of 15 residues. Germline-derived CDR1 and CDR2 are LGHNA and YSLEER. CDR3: CASSQDRQGVGELFF. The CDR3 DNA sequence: TGCGCCAGCAGCCAAGATCGGCAGGGGGTGGGGGAGCTGTTTTTT.

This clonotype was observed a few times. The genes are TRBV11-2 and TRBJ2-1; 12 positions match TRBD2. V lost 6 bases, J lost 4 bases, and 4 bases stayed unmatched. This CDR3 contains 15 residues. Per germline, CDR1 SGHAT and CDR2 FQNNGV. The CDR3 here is CASSSTSGRYNEQFF. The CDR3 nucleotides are TGTGCCAGCAGTTCAACTAGCGGGAGGTACAATGAGCAGTTCTTC. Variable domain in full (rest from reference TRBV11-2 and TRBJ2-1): EAGVAQSPRYKIIEKRQSVAFWCNPISGHATLYWYQQILGQGPKLLIQFQNNGVVDDSQLPKDRFSAERLKGVDSTLKIQPAKLEDSAVYLCASSSTSGRYNEQFFGPGTRLTVL.

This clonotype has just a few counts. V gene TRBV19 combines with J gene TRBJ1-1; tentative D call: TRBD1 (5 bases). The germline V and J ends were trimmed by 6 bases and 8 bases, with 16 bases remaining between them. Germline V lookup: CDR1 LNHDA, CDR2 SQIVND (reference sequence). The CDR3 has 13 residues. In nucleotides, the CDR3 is TGTGCCAGTAGGGGGGAGGGAATTTCCGAAGCTTTCTTT. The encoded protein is CASRGEGISEAFF.